The clone carrying this TCR beta chain has at least ten counts. Its target is unknown. Every patient had bone marrow sampled while the disease was active. The data were taken from a study of read filtering for tumor transcriptome and immune sequencing. Looking at the study overall: IR-seq gave about 3.5 to 10.27 million TCR reads per sample; RNA-seq gave about 80 to 1,400.

Study-wide results and limits: Correlation between methods rose after single-read clonotypes were removed.

Molecular barcoded adaptors covering alpha/delta and beta/gamma chains were used on around 400 ng RNA. TCRdb reanalysed the reads using MiXCR and keeps one entry per CDR3 protein. The repertoire has 49,000 or so distinct CDR3 sequences, 12% of them found once; the top ten carry roughly 15%. The V end lost 0 bases, the J end lost 6 bases, and 9 bases lay between the germline ends. In germline, CDR1 is LNHDA, CDR2 SQIVND (reference sequence). The CDR3 is made up of 14 amino acids. The rearrangement joins TRBV19 to TRBJ2-1; D is unresolved. Sequencing was performed on a population of CD138-negative cells sorted from bone marrow. The clonotype comes from a donor at least 40 years old with multiple myeloma. This CDR3 is CASSIDPTGNEQFF. The CDR3 nucleotides are TGTGCCAGTAGTATAGATCCAACTGGCAATGAGCAGTTCTTC.